This T cell receptor (beta chain) was obtained from a study of T-cell reconstitution after alpha-beta-depleted transplantation in children. This clonotype was counted a few times. Antigen unknown. Preparation of the TCRbeta library was carried out with unique molecular identifiers. TCRdb re-called the PCR reads through MiXCR, storing one row per CDR3 protein. This sample has approximately 980,000 distinct CDR3 sequences, with 25% to 35% found just once. Germline-derived CDR1 and CDR2 are LGHDT and YNNKEL (reference sequence). This CDR3 spans 15 amino acids. The V end was cut by 0 bases, the J end by 3 bases, with 12 bases between. Findings of the study overall: At day 60, the high TCRbeta diversity found in some patients originated from recipient T cells and thymic progenitors that had survived. Alpha-beta T cells present about two months after transplant were reported to originate from several hundred expanded graft clones. At one year after transplant, newly produced T cells mostly accounted for T-cell counts and diversity.

The receptor comes from a boy under two years old who had a stem cell transplant for SCID, so the T cells may come from the graft donor. J is TRBJ2-7 and V is TRBV3-1; no clear D. Here the sequenced sample was PBMCs, mostly from graft donor cells, taken 360 days after TCRalphabeta/CD19-depleted stem cell transplant. In DNA, the CDR3 is TGTGCCAGCAGCCAAGATTCGGGCAGATACTACGAGCAGTACTTC. It encodes CASSQDSGRYYEQYF.